This paragraph covers one TCR beta chain sequence. This sample was included in a study of blood T cell repertoires in COVID-19. Study as a whole: Acute and convalescent COVID-19 samples came from the United States, Italy and Spain. Sources were T cells, B-cell-depleted T cells, or PBMCs; the material itself was cDNA or gDNA.

Per the authors' pipeline: Reference gene primers were amplified, and this amplification served to estimate nucleated cell counts. Clones were read by immunoSEQ multiplex PCR, and TCRdb kept only the in-frame ones, dropping some. The V and J calls and the clone size are those of that table, but D and trimming were determined from the DNA. This repertoire shows about 190,000 clones, around 84% found once; its top ten account for less than 5.5%. The germline V gene has CDR1 SGHNT and CDR2 YYREEE (reference sequence). Germline trimming cut 7 bases from V and 2 bases from J; bases unmatched to any gene: 0. CDR3 length equals 13 residues.

Input material: peripheral blood. This TCR was sampled from a woman aged 80 or older with acute or convalescent COVID-19. This rearrangement joins TRBV5-4 to TRBJ2-7; 13 bases line up with TRBD2. Here the CDR3 reads CASGLAGAYEQYF. CDR3 bases: TGTGCCAGCGGACTAGCGGGAGCCTACGAGCAGTACTTC.